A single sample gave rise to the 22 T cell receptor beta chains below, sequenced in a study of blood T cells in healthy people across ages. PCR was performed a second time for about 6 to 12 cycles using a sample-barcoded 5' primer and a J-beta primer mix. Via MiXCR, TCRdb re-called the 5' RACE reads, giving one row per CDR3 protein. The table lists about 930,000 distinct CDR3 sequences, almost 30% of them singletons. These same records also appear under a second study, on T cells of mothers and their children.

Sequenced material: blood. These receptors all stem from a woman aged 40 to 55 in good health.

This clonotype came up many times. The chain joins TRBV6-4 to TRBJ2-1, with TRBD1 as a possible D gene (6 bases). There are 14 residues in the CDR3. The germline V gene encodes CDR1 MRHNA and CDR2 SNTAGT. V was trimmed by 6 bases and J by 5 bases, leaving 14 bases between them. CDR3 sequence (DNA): TGTGCCAGCAGCAGGACAGTGGGGCACAATGAGCAGTTCTTC. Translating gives CASSRTVGHNEQFF.

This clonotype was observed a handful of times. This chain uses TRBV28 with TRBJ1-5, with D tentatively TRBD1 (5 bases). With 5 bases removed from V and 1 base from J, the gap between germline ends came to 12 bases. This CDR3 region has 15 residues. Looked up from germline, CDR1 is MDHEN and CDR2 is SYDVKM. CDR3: CASSPGTQSNQPQHF. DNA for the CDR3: TGTGCCAGCAGTCCCGGGACCCAAAGCAATCAGCCCCAGCATTTT.

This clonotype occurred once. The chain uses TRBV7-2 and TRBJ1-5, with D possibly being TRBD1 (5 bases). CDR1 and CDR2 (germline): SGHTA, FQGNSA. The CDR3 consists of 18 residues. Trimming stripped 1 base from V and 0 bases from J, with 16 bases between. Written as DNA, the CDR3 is TGTGCCAGCAGCTTAGGGGGCTCGGCAGCCTATAGCAATCAGCCCCAGCATTTT. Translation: CASSLGGSAAYSNQPQHF.

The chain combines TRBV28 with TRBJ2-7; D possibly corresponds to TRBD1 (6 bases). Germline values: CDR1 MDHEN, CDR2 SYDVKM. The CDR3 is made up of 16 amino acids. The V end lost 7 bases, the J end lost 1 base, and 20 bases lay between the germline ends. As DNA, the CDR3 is TGTGCCAGCACCCCTCCCACAGGGACCCCATCCTACGAGCAGTACTTC. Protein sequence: CASTPPTGTPSYEQYF.

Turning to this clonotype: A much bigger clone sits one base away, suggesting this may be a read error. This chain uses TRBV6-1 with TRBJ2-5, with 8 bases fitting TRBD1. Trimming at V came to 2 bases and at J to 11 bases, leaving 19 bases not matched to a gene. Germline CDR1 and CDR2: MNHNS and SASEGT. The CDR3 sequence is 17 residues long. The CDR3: CASSEWAGGAGTDEQYF. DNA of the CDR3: TGTGCCAGCAGTGAATGGGCAGGGGGCGCTGGTACAGATGAGCAGTACTTC.

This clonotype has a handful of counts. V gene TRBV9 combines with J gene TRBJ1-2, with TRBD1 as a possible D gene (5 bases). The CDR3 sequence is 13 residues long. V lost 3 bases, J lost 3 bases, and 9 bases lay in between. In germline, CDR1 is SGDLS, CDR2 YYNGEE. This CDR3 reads CASSGSGYYGYTF. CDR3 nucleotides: TGTGCCAGCAGCGGGTCAGGGTACTATGGCTACACCTTC.

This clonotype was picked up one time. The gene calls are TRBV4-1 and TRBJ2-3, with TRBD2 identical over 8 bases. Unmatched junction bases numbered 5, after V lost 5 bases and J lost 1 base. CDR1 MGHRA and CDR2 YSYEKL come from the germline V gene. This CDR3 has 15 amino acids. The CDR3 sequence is CASSVRAGGTDTQYF. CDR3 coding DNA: TGCGCCAGCAGCGTCCGAGCGGGGGGCACAGATACGCAGTATTTT.

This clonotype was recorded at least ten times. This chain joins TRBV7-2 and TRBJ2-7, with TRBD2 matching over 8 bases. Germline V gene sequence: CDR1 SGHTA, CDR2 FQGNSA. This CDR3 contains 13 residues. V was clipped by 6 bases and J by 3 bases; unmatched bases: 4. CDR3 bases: TGTGCCAGCAGAAGCGGGGGTGACTACGAGCAGTACTTC. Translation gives CASRSGGDYEQYF.

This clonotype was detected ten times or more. The CDR3 DNA sequence: TGTGCCAGCGCGCCGACAGGGGGCATAGCTGGGGCCAACGTCCTGACTTTC. This sequence encodes CASAPTGGIAGANVLTF. The chain links TRBV12-3 or TRBV12-4 to TRBJ2-6, with 10 nucleotides matching TRBD1. J gave up 2 bases and V 8 bases, and 9 bases lay outside the gene matches. The CDR3 length is 17 residues.

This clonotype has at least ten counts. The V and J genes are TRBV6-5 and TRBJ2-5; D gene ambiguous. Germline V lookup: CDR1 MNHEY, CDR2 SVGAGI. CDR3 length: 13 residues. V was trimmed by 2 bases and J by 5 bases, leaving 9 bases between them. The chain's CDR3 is CASSYAPYETQYF. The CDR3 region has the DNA TGTGCCAGCAGTTACGCGCCTTACGAGACCCAGTACTTC.

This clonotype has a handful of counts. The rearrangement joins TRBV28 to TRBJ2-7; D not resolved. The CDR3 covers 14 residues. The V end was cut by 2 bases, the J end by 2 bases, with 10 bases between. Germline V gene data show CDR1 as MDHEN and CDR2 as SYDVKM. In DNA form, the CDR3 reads TGTGCCAGCAGTTTAAGGGTCGGGCCCTACGAGCAGTACTTC. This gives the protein CASSLRVGPYEQYF.

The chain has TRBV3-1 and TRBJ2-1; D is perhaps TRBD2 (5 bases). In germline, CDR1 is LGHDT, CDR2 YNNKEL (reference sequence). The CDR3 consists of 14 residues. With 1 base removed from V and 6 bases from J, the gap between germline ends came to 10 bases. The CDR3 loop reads CASSQAGFSNEQFF. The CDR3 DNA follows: TGTGCCAGCAGCCAAGCGGGGTTTTCCAATGAGCAGTTCTTC.

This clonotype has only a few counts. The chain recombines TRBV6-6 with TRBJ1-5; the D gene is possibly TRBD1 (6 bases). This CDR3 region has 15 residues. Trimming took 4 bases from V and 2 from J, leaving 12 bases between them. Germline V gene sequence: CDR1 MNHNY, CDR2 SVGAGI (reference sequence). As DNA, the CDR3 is TGTGCCAGCAGTTTTACGGCAGGGGGCAATCAGCCCCAGCATTTT. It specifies CASSFTAGGNQPQHF.

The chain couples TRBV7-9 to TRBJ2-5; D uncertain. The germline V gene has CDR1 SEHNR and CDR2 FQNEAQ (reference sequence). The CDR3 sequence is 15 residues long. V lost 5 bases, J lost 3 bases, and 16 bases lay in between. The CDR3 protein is CASSRGVAEKETQYF. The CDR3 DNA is TGTGCCAGCAGCCGTGGAGTAGCTGAAAAAGAGACCCAGTACTTC.

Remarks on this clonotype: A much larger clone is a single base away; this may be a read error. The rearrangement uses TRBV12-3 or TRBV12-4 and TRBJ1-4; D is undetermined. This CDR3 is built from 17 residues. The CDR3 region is CVSSFYGIRTTNEKLFF. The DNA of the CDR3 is TGTGTCAGCAGTTTTTATGGGATTCGGACTACTAATGAAAAACTGTTTTTT.

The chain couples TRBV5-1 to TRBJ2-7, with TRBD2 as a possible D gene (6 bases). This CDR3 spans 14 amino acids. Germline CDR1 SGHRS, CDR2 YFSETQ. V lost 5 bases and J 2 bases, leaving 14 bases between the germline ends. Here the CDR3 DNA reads TGCGCCAGCAGACAACGGGGGACGGCCTACGAGCAGTACTTC. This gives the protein CASRQRGTAYEQYF.

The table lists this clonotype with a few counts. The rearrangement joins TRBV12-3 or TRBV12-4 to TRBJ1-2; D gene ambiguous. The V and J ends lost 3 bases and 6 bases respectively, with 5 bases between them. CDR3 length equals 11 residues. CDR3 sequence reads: CASSLTHGYTF. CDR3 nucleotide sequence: TGTGCCAGCAGTTTGACACATGGCTACACCTTC.

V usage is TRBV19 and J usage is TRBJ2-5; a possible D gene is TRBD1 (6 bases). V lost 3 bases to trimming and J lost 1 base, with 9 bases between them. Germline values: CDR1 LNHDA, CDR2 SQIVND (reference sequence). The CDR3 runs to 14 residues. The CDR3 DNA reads TGTGCCAGTAGTATTGGCAGGGGCCAAGAGACCCAGTACTTC. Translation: CASSIGRGQETQYF.

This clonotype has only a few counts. This CDR3 is CASSQDQGGGDQPQHF. CDR3 nucleotides: TGTGCCAGCAGCCAAGACCAGGGTGGAGGGGATCAGCCCCAGCATTTT. This chain connects TRBV4-2 to TRBJ1-5, with D tentatively TRBD1 (5 bases). CDR3 length equals 16 residues. Germline V gives CDR1 LGHNA, CDR2 YNFKEQ. V lost 0 bases to trimming and J lost 5 bases, with 14 bases between them.

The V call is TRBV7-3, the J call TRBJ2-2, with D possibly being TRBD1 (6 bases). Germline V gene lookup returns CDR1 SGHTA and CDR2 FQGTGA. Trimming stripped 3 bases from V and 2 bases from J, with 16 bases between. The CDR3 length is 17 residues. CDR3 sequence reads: CASSFPLRTENTGELFF. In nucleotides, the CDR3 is TGTGCCAGCAGCTTCCCCCTCCGGACAGAAAACACCGGGGAGCTGTTTTTT.

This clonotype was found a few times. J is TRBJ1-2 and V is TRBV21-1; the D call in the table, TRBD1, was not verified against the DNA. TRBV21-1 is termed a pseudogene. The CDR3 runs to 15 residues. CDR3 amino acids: CASSKDQGELCGYTF. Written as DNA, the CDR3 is TGTGCCAGCAGCAAAGACCAGGGGGAGCTGTGTGGCTACACCTTC.

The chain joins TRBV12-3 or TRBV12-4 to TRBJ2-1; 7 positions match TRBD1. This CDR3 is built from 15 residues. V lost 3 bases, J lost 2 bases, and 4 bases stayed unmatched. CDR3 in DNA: TGTGCCAGCAGTTTTGATCAGGGGGCCTACAATGAGCAGTTCTTC. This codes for CASSFDQGAYNEQFF.